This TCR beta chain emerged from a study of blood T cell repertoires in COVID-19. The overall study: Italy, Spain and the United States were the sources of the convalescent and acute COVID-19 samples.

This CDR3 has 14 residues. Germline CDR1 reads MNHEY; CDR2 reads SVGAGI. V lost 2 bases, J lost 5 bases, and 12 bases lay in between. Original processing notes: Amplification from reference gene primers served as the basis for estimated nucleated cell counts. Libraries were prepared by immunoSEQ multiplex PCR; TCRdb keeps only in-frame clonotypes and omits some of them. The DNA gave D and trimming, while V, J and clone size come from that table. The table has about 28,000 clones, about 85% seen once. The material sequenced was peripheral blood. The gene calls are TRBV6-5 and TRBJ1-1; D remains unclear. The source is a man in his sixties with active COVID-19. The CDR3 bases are TGTGCCAGCAGTTACGTCGGAGGAGGTACTGAAGCTTTCTTT. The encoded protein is CASSYVGGGTEAFF.